The sequence of this T cell receptor (beta chain) was determined in a study of blood T cells in healthy people across ages. The CDR3 has 16 residues. Germline loops: CDR1 SGHRS, CDR2 YFSETQ. V shed 0 bases, J shed 11 bases, and the junction held 15 bases outside the gene matches. Using a J-beta primer mix together with a sample-barcoded 5' primer, a second PCR was run for about 6 to 11 cycles. MiXCR, run by TCRdb on the 5' RACE reads, gives a single entry per CDR3 protein. The repertoire holds under 850,000 distinct CDR3 sequences, 35% to 40% seen once, with over 10% in the top ten. Worth noting for this clonotype: Antigen unknown.

Study outcomes and limitations: No one knew whether donors had CMV, which possibly confounded expanded clonotype changes.

The chain uses TRBV5-1 and TRBJ2-5; 8 bases map to TRBD1. This clonotype was obtained from a young man in good health. The sample taken for sequencing was blood. The CDR3 nucleotides read TGCGCCAGCAGCTTGGATTTCGGACAGGGAGGAAGCGGGCAGTACTTC. Translation gives CASSLDFGQGGSGQYF.